The clone carrying this T cell receptor beta chain was seen a handful of times. The antigen remains unidentified. This entry belongs to a study of CD8+ T cells in alopecia areata. Findings and caveats of the study: There were many expanded lesional clones persisting in scalp and blood during tofacitinib. An increase in clonality over normal scalp was evident in lesional scalp, especially alopecia totalis/universalis.

RNA was isolated and reverse transcribed to cDNA, the sequencing template. Using immunoSEQ multiplex PCR, the repertoire was profiled, and TCRdb retains in-frame clones only, with some absent. The sample includes fewer than 250,000 clones, approximately 45% of them seen just once. As to treatment: oral pan-JAK inhibitor, 5-10 mg twice daily. The source of this sequence is a human donor with alopecia areata. The source was CD4+ T cells sorted from blood, collected at roughly week 36, from a patient treated with tofacitinib.

The CDR3 DNA sequence: TGTGCCTGGGACGGACTAGCGGGAGAGGGTGAGCAGTTCTTC. Translation gives CAWDGLAGEGEQFF. V and J are TRBV30 and TRBJ2-1; TRBD2 matches 13 bases. Trimming cost V 5 bases and J 9 bases; bases outside gene matches: 7. CDR3 length: 14 residues. From germline, CDR1 is GTSNPN and CDR2 SVGIG (reference sequence). Full variable domain (rest looked up from reference TRBV30 and TRBJ2-1): SQTIHQWPATLVQPVGSPLSLECTVEGTSNPNLYWYRQAAGRGLQLLFYSVGIGQISSEVPQNLSASRPQDRQFILSSKKLLLSDSGFYLCAWDGLAGEGEQFFGPGTRLTVL.